The T cell receptor beta chain under discussion was sequenced for a study of control samples from healthy donors and cancer patients. CDR1 and CDR2 from the germline V gene are SQVTM and ANQGSEA. V lost 3 bases and J lost 12, with 20 bases in between. There are 14 residues in the CDR3. Repertoires were generated with immunoSEQ multiplex PCR, while TCRdb's copy carries only in-frame clones and drops some. This sample has 100,000 to 120,000 clones, with roughly 88% found just once. The gene calls are TRBV29-1 and TRBJ1-4; no firm D call. The receptor's source is a woman in her fifties or sixties with lung cancer. The sample consisted of PBMCs. The CDR3 sequence: CSVDEGGLAAELFF. CDR3 bases: TGCAGCGTTGACGAAGGCGGACTGGCAGCGGAACTGTTTTTT.